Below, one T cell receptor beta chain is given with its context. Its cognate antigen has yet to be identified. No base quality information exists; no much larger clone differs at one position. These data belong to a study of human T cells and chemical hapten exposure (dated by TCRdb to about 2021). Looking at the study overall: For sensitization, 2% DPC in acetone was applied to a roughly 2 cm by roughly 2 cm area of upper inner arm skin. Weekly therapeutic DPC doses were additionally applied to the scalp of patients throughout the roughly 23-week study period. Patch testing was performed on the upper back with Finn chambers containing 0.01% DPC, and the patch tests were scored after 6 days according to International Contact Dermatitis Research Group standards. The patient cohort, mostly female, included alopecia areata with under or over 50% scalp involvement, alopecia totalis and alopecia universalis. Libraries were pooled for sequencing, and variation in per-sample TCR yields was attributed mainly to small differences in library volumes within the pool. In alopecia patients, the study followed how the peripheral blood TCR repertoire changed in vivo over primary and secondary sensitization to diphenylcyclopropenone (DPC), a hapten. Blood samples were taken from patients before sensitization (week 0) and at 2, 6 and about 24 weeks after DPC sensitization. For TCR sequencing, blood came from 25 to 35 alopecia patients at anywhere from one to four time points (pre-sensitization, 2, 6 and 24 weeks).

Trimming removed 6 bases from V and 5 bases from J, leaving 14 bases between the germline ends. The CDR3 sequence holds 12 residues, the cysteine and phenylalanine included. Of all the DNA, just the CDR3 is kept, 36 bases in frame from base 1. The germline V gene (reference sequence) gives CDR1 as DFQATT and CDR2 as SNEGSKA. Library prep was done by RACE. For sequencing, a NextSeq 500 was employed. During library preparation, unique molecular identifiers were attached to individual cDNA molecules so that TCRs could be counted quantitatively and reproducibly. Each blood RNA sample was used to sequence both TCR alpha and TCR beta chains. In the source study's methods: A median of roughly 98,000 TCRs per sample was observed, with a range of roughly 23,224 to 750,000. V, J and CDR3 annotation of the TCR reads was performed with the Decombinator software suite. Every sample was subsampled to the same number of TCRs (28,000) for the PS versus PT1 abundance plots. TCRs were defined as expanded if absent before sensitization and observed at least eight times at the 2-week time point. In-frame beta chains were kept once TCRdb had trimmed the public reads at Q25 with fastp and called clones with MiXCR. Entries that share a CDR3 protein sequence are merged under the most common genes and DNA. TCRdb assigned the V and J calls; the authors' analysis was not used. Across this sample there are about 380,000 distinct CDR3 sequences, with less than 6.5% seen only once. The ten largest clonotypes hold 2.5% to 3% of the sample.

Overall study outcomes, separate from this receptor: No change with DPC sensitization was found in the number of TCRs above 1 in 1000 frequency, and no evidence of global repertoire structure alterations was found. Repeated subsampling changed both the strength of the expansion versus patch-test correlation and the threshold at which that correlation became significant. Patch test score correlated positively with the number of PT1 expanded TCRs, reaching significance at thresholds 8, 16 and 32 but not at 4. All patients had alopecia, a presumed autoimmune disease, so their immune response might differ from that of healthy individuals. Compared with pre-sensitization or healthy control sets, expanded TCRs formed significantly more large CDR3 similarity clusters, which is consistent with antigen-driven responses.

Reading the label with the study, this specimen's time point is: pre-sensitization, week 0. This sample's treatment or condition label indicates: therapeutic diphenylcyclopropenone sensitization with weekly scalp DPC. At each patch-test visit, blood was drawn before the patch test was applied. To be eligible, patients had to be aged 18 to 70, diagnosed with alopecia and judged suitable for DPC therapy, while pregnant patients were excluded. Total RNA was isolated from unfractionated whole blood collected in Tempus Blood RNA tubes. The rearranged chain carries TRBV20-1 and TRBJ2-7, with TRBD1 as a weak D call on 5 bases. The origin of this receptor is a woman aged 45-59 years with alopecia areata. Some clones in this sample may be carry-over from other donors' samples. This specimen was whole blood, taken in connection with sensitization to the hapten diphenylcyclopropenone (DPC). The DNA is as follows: TGCAGTGCAATTAAGGGGTCCAACGAGCAGTACTTC. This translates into CSAIKGSNEQYF.